This T cell receptor (beta chain) stems from a study of T cells in localized non-small cell lung cancer. The germline V gene encodes CDR1 MNHEY and CDR2 SMNVEV (reference sequence). CDR3 size: 13 residues. The J segment lost 4 bases and the V segment lost 6 bases, leaving 5 bases of the junction unmatched. The protocol was immunoSEQ multiplex PCR, while the TCRdb copy is restricted to in-frame clones and leaves out a portion. The top ten hold 25% to 30% of the sample, which has about 23,000 clones, about 90% seen once. The gene calls are TRBV27 and TRBJ1-2; TRBD1 aligns across 7 bases. Specimen: peripheral blood, collected before any cancer treatment. This TCR derives from a male donor older than 55 with stage I squamous cell lung carcinoma. The CDR3 nucleotides are TGTGCCAGCAGACTGACAGGGACCTATGGCTACACCTTC. This encodes CASRLTGTYGYTF.